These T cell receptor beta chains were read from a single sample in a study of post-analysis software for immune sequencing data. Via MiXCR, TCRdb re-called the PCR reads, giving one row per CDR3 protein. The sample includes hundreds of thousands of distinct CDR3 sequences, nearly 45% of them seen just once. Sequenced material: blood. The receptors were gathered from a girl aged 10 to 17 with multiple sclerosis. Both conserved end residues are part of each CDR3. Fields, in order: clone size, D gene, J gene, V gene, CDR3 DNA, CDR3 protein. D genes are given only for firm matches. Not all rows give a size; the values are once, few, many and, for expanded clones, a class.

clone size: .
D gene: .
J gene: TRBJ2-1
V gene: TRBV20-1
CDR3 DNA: TGCAGCACGCCGGGCCTCAACAATGAGCAGTTCTTC
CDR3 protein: CSTPGLNNEQFF

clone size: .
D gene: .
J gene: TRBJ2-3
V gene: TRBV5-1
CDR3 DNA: TGCGCCAGCAGCTTGGGGGGGACCTACTCGGATACGCAGTATTTT
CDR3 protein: CASSLGGTYSDTQYF

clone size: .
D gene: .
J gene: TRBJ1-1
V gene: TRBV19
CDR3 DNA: TGTGCCAGTAGCCTCGACATCGGCAAGACTGAAGCTTTCTTT
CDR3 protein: CASSLDIGKTEAFF

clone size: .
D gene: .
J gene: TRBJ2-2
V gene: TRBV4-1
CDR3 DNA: TGCGCCAGCAGCTCCCGACAGCACACCGGGGAGCTGTTTTTT
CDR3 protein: CASSSRQHTGELFF

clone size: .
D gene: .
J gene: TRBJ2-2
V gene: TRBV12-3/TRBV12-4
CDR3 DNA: TGTGCCAGCAGTTGGGCCGGGGAGCTGTTTTTT
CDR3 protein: CASSWAGELFF

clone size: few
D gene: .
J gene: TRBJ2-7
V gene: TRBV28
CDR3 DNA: TGTGCCAGCAGTTATTACCTCGACCCCTACGAGCAGTACTTC
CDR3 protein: CASSYYLDPYEQYF

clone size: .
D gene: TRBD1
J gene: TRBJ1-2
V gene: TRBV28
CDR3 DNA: TGTGCCAGCAGTTTAGGAGGGGGCCACTATGGCTACACCTTC
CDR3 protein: CASSLGGGHYGYTF

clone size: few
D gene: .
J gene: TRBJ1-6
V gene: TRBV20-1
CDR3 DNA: TGCAGTTCGGCTTCTCTCTCCTATAATTCACCCCTCCACTTT
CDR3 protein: CSSASLSYNSPLHF

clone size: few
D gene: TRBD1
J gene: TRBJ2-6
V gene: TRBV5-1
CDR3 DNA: TGCGCCAGCAGCTTTCGTTCACAGGGGATCCTCTCTGGGGCCAACGTCCTGACTTTC
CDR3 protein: CASSFRSQGILSGANVLTF

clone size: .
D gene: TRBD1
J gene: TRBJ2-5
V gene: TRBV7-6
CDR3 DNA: TGTGCCAGCAGCTTAACAGGGGCCAGGGAAGAGACCCAGTACTTC
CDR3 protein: CASSLTGAREETQYF

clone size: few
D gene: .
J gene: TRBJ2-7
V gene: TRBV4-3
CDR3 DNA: TGCGCCAGCAGCCAAGGTGCCGGTTACTCCTACGAGCAGTACTTC
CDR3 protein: CASSQGAGYSYEQYF

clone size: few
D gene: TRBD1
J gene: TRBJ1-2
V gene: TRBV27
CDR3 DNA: TGTGCCAGCAGTTTATTTTCAGGGGGGACAGCTAACTATGGCTACACCTTC
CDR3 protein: CASSLFSGGTANYGYTF

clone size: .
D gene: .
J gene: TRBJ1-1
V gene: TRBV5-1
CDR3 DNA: TGCGCCAGCAGCCCCTCATTAAAACCGGGACGGCTCCCCCCGAACACTGAAGCTTTCTTT
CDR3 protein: CASSPSLKPGRLPPNTEAFF

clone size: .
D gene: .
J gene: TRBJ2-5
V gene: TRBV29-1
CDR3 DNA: TGCAGCGTTGAACTCCTGGGGAATGAGCAGTACTTC
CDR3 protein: CSVELLGNEQYF

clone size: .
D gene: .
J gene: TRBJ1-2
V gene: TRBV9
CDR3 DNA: TGTGCCAGCAGCGCCACAACACAAGGACAGTTTAACTATGGCTACACCTTC
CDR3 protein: CASSATTQGQFNYGYTF

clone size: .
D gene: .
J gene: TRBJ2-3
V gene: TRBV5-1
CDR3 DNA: TGCGCCAGCCTCGACAGCACAGATACGCAGTATTTT
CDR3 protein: CASLDSTDTQYF

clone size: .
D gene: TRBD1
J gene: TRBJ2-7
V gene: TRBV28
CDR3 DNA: TGTGCCAGCAGTTTCTACAGGGGTCGGTCCTACGAGCAGTACTTC
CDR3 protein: CASSFYRGRSYEQYF

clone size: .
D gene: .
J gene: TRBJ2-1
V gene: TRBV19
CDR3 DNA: TGTGCCAGTAGTATTTTAAACTCCCACTCCTACAATGAGCAGTTCTTC
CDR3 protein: CASSILNSHSYNEQFF

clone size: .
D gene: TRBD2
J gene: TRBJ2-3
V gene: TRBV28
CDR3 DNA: TGTGCCAGCAGTTTGCCCACTAGCGGTATAGATACGCAGTATTTT
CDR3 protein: CASSLPTSGIDTQYF

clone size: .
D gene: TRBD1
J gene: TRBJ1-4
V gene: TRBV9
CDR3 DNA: TGTGCCAGCAGCGTAAGGGGGACAGGCGAAAAACTGTTTTTT
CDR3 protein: CASSVRGTGEKLFF

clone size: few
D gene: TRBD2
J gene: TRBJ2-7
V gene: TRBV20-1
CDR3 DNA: TGCAGTGCTATGTCGGGGACTAGCATAACCTACGAGCAGTACTTC
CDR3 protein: CSAMSGTSITYEQYF

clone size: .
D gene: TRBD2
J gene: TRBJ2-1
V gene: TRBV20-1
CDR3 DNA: TGCAGTGCTAGAGATGACTTAGCGGGACCCTACAATGAGCAGTTCTTC
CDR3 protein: CSARDDLAGPYNEQFF

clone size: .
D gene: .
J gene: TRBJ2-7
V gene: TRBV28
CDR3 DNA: TGTGCCAGCAGTTTGGAGCAGGGGTGGCACGAGCAGTACTTC
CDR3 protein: CASSLEQGWHEQYF

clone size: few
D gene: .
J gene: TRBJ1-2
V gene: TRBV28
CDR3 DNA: TGTGCCAGCAGTCAACAGGGATATGGCTACACCTTC
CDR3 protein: CASSQQGYGYTF

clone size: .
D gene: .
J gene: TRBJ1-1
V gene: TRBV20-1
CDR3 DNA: TGCAGTGCGAGTGAGGGGGACATGAACACTGAAGCTTTCTTT
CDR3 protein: CSASEGDMNTEAFF

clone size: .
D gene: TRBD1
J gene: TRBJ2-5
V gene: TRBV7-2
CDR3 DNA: TGTGCCAGCAGCTGGGGACAGGGTTTTAAGGAGACCCAGTACTTC
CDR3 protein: CASSWGQGFKETQYF

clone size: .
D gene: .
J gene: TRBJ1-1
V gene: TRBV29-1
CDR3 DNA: TGCAGCGTAGCAGGGCTTCTTATGAACACTGAAGCTTTCTTT
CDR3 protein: CSVAGLLMNTEAFF

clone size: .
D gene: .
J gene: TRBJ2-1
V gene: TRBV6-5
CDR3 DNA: TGTGCCAGCACCCCTCGGGGGGCCTCTCGGAATGAGCAGTTCTTC
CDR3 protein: CASTPRGASRNEQFF

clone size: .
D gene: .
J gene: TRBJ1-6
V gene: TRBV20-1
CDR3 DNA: TGCAGTGCTAGAGATTCGGGGGACCGCTCCTATAATCCACCCCTCCACTTT
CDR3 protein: CSARDSGDRSYNPPLHF

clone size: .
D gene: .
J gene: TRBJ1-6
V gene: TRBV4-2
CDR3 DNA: TGTGCCAGCAGCCAAGTAGAGTGGGGATCACCCCTCCACTTT
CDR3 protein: CASSQVEWGSPLHF

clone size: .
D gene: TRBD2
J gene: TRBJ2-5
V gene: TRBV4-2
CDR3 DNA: TGTGCCAGCAGCCAAGATAGAAGTCTAGCGGGAGTGAATGAGCAGTACTTC
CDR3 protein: CASSQDRSLAGVNEQYF